This TCR beta chain originates from a study of blood T cell repertoires in COVID-19. Whole-study context: COVID-19 samples, acute and convalescent, were from the United States, Italy and Spain. T cells, B-cell-depleted T cells, or PBMCs supplied cDNA or gDNA.

Authors' analysis steps: The assay estimated nucleated cells by amplifying reference gene primers. Sequenced by immunoSEQ multiplex PCR; TCRdb stores in-frame clones only, minus some. The DNA was the basis for D and trimming; V, J and clone size are from that table. The sample carries more than 85,000 clones, roughly 89% recorded once. The Seattle site enrolled patients during active infection and followed them longitudinally. In germline, CDR1 is SGHAT, CDR2 FQNNGV. This CDR3 has 14 residues. V dropped 5 bases and J dropped 3 bases, with 14 bases sitting between them. The origin of this receptor is a human donor with COVID-19, enrolled during active disease. The donor label of this sample is uncertain. The rearrangement links TRBV11-2 to TRBJ2-7; D is perhaps TRBD1 (6 bases). Sequences were obtained from peripheral blood. CDR3 loop: CASSPPGHLYEQYF. The CDR3 nucleotides read TGTGCCAGCAGCCCCCCGGGACATCTCTACGAGCAGTACTTC.